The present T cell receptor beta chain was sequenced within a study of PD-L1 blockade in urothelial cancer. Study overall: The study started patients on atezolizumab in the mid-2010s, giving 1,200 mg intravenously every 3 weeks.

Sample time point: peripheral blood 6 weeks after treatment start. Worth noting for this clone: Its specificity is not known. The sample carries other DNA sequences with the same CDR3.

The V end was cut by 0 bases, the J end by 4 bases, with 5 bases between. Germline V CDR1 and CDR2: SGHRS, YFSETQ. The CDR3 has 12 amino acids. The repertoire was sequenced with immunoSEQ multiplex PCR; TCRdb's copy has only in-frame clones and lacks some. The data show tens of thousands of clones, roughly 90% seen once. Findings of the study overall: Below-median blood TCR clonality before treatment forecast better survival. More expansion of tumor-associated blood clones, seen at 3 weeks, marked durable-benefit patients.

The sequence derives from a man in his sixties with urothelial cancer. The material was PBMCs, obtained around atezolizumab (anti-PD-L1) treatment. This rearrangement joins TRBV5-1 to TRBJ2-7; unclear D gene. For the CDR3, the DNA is TGCGCCAGCAGCTTGGACCGGTACGAGCAGTACTTC. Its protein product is CASSLDRYEQYF.